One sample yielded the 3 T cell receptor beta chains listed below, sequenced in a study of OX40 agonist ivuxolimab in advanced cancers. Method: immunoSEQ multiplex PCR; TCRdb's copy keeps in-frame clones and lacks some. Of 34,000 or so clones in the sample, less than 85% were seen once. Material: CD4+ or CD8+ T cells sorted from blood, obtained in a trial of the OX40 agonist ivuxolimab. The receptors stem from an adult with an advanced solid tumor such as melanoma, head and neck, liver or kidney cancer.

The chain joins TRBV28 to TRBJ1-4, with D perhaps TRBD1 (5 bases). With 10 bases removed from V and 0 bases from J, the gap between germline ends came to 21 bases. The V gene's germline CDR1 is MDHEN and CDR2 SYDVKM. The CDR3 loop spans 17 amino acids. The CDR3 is CATSSTGVFATNEKLFF. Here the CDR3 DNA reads TGTGCCACCTCCTCAACGGGGGTCTTTGCAACTAATGAAAAACTGTTTTTT.

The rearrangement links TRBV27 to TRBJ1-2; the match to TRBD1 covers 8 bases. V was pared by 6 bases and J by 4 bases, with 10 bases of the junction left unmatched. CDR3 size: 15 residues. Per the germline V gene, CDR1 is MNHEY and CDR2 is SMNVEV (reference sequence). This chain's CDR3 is CASSQIPTGGYGYTF. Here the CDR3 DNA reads TGTGCCAGCAGCCAGATTCCAACAGGGGGCTATGGCTACACCTTC.

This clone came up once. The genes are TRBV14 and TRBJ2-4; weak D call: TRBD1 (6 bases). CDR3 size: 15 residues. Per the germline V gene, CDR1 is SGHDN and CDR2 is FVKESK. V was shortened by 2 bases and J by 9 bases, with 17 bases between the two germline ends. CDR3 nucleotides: TGTGCCAGCAGCCAACAACCACAGGGTTACGGCATTCAGTACTTC. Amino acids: CASSQQPQGYGIQYF.